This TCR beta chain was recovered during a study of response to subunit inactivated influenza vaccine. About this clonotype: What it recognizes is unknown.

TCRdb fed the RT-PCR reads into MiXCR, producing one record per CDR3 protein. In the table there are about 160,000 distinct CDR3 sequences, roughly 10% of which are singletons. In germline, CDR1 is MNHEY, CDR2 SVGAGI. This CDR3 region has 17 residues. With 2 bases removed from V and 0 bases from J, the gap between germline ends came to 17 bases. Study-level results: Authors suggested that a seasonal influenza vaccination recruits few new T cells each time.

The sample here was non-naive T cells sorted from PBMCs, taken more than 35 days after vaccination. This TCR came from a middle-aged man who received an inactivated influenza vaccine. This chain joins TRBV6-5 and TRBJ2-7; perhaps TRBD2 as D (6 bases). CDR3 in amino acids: CASSYLGWDSNSYEQYF. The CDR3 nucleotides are TGTGCCAGCAGTTACCTGGGCTGGGACTCAAACTCCTACGAGCAGTACTTC.